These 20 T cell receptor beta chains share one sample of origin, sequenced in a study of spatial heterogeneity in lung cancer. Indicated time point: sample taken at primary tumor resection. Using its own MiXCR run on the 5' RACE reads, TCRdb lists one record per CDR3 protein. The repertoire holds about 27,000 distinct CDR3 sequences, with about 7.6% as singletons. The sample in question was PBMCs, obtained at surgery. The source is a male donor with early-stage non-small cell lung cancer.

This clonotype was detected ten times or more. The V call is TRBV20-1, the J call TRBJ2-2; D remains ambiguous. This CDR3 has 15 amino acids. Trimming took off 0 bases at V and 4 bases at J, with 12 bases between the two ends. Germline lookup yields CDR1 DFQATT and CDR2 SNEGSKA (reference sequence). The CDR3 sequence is CSARDSRTATGELFF. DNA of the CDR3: TGCAGTGCTAGAGACTCGCGGACGGCCACCGGGGAGCTGTTTTTT.

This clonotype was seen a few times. CDR3 protein: CASSQFEGLYEQFF. The DNA of the CDR3 is TGTGCCAGCAGCCAATTCGAAGGGCTGTATGAGCAGTTCTTC. The chain is built from TRBV14 and TRBJ2-1; D not certain. This CDR3 is built from 14 residues. CDR1 and CDR2 from the germline V gene are SGHDN and FVKESK. V lost 2 bases, J lost 8 bases, and 13 bases lay in between.

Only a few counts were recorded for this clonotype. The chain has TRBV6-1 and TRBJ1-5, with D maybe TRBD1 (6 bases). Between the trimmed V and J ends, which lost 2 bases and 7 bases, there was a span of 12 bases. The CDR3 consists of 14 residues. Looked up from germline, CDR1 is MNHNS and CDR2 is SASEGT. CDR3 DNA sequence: TGTGCCAGCAGTGAAAACAGGGTAGGACAGCCCCAGCATTTT. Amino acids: CASSENRVGQPQHF.

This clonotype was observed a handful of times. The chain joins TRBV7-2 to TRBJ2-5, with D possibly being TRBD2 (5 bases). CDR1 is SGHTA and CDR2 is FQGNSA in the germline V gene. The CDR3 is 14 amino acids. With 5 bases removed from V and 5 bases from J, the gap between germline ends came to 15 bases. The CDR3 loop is CASSRNFRGETQYF. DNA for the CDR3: TGTGCCAGCAGCCGGAATTTCCGAGGGGAGACCCAGTACTTC.

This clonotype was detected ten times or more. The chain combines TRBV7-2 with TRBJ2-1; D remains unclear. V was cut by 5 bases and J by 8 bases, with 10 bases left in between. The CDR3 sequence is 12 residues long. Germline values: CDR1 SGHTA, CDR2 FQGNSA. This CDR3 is CASSVPGYEQFF. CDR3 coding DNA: TGTGCCAGCAGCGTTCCCGGCTATGAGCAGTTCTTC.

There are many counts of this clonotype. CDR3 nucleotide sequence: TGCAGTGCTAGCCGACAGGGAGCCAAAAACATTCAGTACTTC. Translation gives CSASRQGAKNIQYF. The chain carries TRBV20-1 and TRBJ2-4, with TRBD1 identical over 7 bases. CDR3 length: 14 amino acids. V was clipped by 3 bases and J by 0 bases; unmatched bases: 2. Germline V CDR1 and CDR2: DFQATT, SNEGSKA (reference sequence).

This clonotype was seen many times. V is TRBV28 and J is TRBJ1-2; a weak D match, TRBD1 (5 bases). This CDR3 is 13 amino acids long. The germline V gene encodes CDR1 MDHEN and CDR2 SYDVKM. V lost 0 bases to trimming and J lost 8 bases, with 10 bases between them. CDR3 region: CASSLWVEGGYTF. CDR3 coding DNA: TGTGCCAGCAGTTTATGGGTAGAGGGGGGCTACACCTTC.

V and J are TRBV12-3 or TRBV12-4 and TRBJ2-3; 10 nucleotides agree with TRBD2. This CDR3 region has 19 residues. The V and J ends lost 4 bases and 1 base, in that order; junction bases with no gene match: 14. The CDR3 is CASSSSGLAIPTGTDTQYF. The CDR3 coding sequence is TGTGCCAGCAGTTCCTCGGGACTAGCGATACCCACAGGCACAGATACGCAGTATTTT.

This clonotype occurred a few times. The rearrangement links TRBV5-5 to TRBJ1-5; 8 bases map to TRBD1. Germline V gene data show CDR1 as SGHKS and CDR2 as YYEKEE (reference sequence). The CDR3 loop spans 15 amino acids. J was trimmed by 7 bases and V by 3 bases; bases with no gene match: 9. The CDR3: CASSYDRGSRQPQHF. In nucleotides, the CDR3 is TGTGCCAGCAGCTACGACAGGGGATCCCGACAGCCCCAGCATTTT. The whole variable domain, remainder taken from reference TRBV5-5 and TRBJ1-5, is DAGVTQSPTHLIKTRGQQVTLRCSPISGHKSVSWYQQVLGQGPQFIFQYYEKEERGRGNFPDRFSARQFPNYSSELNVNALLLGDSALYLCASSYDRGSRQPQHFGDGTRLSIL.

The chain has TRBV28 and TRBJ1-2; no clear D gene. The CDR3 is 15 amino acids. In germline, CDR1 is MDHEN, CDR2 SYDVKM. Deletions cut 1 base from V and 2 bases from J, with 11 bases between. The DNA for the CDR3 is TGTGCCAGCAGTTTATATCGGACGGTAAACTATGGCTACACCTTC. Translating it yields CASSLYRTVNYGYTF.

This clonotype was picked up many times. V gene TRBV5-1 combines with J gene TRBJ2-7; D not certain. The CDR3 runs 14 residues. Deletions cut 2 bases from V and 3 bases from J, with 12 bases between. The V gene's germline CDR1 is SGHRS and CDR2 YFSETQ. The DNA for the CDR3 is TGCGCCAGCAGCTTAGTGGCAGAGTTCTACGAGCAGTACTTC. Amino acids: CASSLVAEFYEQYF.

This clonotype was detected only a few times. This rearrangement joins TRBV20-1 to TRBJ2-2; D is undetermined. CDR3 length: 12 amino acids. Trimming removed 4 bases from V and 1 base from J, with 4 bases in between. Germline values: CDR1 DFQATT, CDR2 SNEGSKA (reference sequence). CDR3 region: CSAKWNTGELFF. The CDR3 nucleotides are TGCAGTGCTAAGTGGAACACCGGGGAGCTGTTTTTT.

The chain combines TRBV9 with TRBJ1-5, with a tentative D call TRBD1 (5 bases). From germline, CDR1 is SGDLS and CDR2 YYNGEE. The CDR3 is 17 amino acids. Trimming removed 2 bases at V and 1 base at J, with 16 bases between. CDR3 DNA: TGTGCCAGCAGCGTCGGGTTCGGGGGTACGAGCAATCAGCCCCAGCATTTT. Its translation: CASSVGFGGTSNQPQHF.

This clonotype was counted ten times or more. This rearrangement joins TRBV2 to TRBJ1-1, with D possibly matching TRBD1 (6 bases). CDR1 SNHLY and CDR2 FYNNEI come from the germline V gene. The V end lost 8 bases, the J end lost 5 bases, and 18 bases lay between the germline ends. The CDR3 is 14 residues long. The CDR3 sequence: CASRWSGGQTEAFF. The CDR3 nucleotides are TGTGCCAGCCGGTGGAGTGGGGGGCAGACTGAAGCTTTCTTT.

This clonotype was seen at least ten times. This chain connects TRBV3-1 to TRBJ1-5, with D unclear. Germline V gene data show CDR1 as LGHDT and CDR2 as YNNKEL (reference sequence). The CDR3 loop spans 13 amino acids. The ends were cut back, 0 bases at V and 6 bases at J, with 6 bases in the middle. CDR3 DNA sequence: TGTGCCAGCAGCCAAGATCGGGGTCAGCCCCAGCATTTT. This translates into CASSQDRGQPQHF.

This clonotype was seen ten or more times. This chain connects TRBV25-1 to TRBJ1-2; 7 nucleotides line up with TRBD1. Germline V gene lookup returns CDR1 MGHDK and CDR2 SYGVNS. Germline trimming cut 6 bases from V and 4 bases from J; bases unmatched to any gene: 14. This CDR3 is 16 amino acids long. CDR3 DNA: TGTGCCAGCAGGGACAGGAAGAGTTGGTGTGTCTATGGCTACACCTTC. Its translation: CASRDRKSWCVYGYTF.

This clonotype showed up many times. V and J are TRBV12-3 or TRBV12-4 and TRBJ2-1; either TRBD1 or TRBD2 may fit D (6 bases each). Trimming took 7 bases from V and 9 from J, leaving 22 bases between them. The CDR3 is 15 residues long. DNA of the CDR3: TGTGCCAGCACCCCAATGGGGGGCCCAAGGGGTGAGCAGTTCTTC. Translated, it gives CASTPMGGPRGEQFF.

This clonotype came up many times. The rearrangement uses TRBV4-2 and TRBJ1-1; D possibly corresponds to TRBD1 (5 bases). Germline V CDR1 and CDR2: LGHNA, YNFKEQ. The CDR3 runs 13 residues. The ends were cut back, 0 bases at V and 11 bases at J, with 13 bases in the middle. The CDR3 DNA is TGTGCCAGCAGCCAAGATCTAAGACAGAGGGCTTTCTTT. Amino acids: CASSQDLRQRAFF.

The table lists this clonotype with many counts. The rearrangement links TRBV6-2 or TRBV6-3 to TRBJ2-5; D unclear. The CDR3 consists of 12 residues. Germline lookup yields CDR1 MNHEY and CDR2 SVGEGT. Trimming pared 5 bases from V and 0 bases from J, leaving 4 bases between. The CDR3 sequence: CASSGYQETQYF. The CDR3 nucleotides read TGTGCCAGCAGTGGGTACCAAGAGACCCAGTACTTC.

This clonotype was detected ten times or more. CDR3 loop: CASSSWTASTDTQYF. Written as DNA, the CDR3 is TGTGCCAGCAGCTCCTGGACTGCTAGCACAGATACGCAGTATTTT. The chain carries TRBV9 and TRBJ2-3; the D gene is possibly TRBD2 (5 bases). V was cut by 4 bases and J by 0 bases, with 12 bases left in between. This CDR3 comprises 15 residues. CDR1 is SGDLS, CDR2 YYNGEE, per germline.